This T cell receptor beta chain appears in the sequencing data of a study of T cells in tumors after PD-1 blockade. For the study at large: Prior checkpoint blockade, systemic immunosuppressant use, or anti-cancer therapy within 4 weeks excluded patients. Treatment was either pembrolizumab 200 mg every 3 weeks or cemiplimab 350 mg every 2 weeks. During anti-PD-1 treatment, some patients continued daily vismodegib 150 mg. Findings and limits, study-wide: Peripheral recruitment is suggested, as some novel exhausted tumor clones were in pre-treatment blood.

A note on this clone: What it binds is not known.

Profiled with immunoSEQ multiplex PCR; TCRdb holds only in-frame clones, not every one. In the table there are about 63,000 clones, about 74% of which are singletons. This sample comprised PBMCs, obtained after anti-PD-1 treatment. This clonotype was obtained from a human donor with basal cell carcinoma.

CDR3 DNA sequence: TGTGCTAGTGGTACCGGGACAGGGGAGACCGGGGAGCTGTTTTTT. Translation: CASGTGTGETGELFF. The rearrangement uses TRBV12-5 and TRBJ2-2; 10 bases map to TRBD1. With V trimmed by 5 bases and J by 5 bases, 5 bases remained unmatched. This CDR3 has 15 residues. The germline gives CDR1 LGHNT, CDR2 FRNRAP.